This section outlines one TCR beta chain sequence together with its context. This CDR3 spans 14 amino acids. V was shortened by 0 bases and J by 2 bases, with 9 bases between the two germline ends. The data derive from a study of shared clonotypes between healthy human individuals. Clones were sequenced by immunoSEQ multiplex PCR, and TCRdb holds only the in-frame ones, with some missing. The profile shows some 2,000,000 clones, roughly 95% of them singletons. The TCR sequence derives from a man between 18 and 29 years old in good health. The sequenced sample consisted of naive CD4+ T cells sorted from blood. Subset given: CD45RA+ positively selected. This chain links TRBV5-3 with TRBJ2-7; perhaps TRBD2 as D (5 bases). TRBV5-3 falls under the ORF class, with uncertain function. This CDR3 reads CARSLAGVPYEQYF. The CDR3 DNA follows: TGTGCCAGAAGCTTGGCCGGGGTTCCCTACGAGCAGTACTTC.